Presented here are 12 T cell receptor beta chains from one specimen sequenced in a study of blood T cell repertoires in COVID-19. Profiled with immunoSEQ multiplex PCR; TCRdb holds only in-frame clones, not every one. The data show about 150,000 clones, 88% seen once. The material sequenced was peripheral blood. These receptors originate from a man aged 50-60 years who had recovered from COVID-19.

The chain carries TRBV11-2 and TRBJ2-4; possible D gene TRBD1, 6 bases. V lost 1 base and J lost 14, with 12 bases in between. This CDR3 comprises 12 residues. Germline V gene data show CDR1 as SGHAT and CDR2 as FQNNGV. The CDR3 loop is CASSLANRVEYF. The CDR3 DNA follows: TGTGCCAGCAGCTTAGCAAACAGGGTGGAGTACTTC.

This chain connects TRBV28 to TRBJ1-6, with D possibly being TRBD1 (6 bases). The V end lost 4 bases, the J end lost 9 bases, and 13 bases lay between the germline ends. The V gene's germline CDR1 is MDHEN and CDR2 SYDVKM. This CDR3 contains 14 residues. Written as DNA, the CDR3 is TGTGCCAGCAGTTCGGGGGGCCCGGGTTCACCCCTCCACTTT. This sequence encodes CASSSGGPGSPLHF.

The sample holds one count of this clone. The rearrangement joins TRBV28 to TRBJ1-1; 7 positions agree with TRBD1. The CDR3 totals 14 residues. Germline CDR1 reads MDHEN; CDR2 reads SYDVKM. V was clipped by 5 bases and J by 3 bases; unmatched bases: 6. The CDR3 sequence is CASSGGGGDTEAFF. CDR3 in DNA: TGTGCCAGCAGTGGAGGGGGCGGAGACACTGAAGCTTTCTTT. Using reference TRBV28 and TRBJ1-1 for the parts outside the CDR3, the full variable domain is DVKVTQSSRYLVKRTGEKVFLECVQDMDHENMFWYRQDPGLGLRLIYFSYDVKMKEKGDIPEGYSVSREKKERFSLILESASTNQTSMYLCASSGGGGDTEAFFGQGTRLTVV.

Here the CDR3 DNA reads TGTGCCAGCAGCTTGGATCTATCAGACCCCCGGGGAGCTTTCTTT. Its protein is CASSLDLSDPRGAFF. This sequence joins TRBV5-8 and TRBJ1-1; no reliable D call. CDR3 length: 15 amino acids. Per the germline V gene, CDR1 is SGHTS and CDR2 is YDEGEE. V lost 0 bases and J lost 10, with 19 bases in between.

This chain uses TRBV12-3 or TRBV12-4 with TRBJ1-3; the D is unclear. The CDR3 consists of 13 residues. The germline V and J ends were trimmed by 7 bases and 0 bases, with 7 bases remaining between them. The CDR3 DNA is TGTGCCAGCATCGCGGTCTCTGGAAACACCATATATTTT. It codes for CASIAVSGNTIYF.

A single count supports this clone. The chain recombines TRBV6-5 with TRBJ2-7; 8 bases fit TRBD1. The CDR3 contains 14 residues. CDR1 and CDR2 from the germline V gene are MNHEY and SVGAGI. With V trimmed by 11 bases and J by 0 bases, 9 bases remained unmatched. CDR3 residues: CAAKDRANSYEQYF. CDR3 nucleotide sequence: TGTGCCGCAAAGGACAGGGCGAACTCCTACGAGCAGTACTTC.

V gene TRBV18 combines with J gene TRBJ1-6; D is possibly TRBD1 (6 bases). CDR1 KGHSH and CDR2 LQKENI come from the germline V gene. Between the trimmed V and J ends, which lost 3 bases and 7 bases, there was a span of 10 bases. The CDR3 runs 14 residues. DNA of the CDR3: TGTGCCAGCTCACCCAGGACAGACAATTCACCCCTCCACTTT. This translates into CASSPRTDNSPLHF.

The chain employs TRBV7-3 and TRBJ2-1; 8 nucleotides match TRBD2. Germline assignment: CDR1 SGHTA and CDR2 FQGTGA. With 5 bases clipped from V and 9 bases from J, the junction kept 15 bases outside the gene matches. The CDR3 length is 16 residues. In nucleotides, the CDR3 is TGTGCCAGCAGCCCCGGCACGGGGGGGAGGTCCCGTGAGCAGTTCTTC. Translating it yields CASSPGTGGRSREQFF.

The chain is built from TRBV6-2 or TRBV6-3 and TRBJ1-3, with no clear D. The germline gives CDR1 MNHEY, CDR2 SVGEGT. Between the trimmed V and J ends, which lost 5 bases and 0 bases, there was a span of 8 bases. The CDR3 spans 14 residues. CDR3 sequence: CASSRRASGNTIYF. CDR3 nucleotides: TGTGCCAGCAGTCGGAGGGCCTCTGGAAACACCATATATTTT.

The CDR3 protein is CAWVVGQVNTGELFF. For the CDR3, the DNA is TGTGCCTGGGTGGTTGGACAGGTTAACACCGGGGAGCTGTTTTTT. This chain connects TRBV30 to TRBJ2-2; TRBD1 matches 7 bases. The CDR3 is 15 amino acids. Germline V gives CDR1 GTSNPN, CDR2 SVGIG (reference sequence). The trim removed 5 bases at V and 2 bases at J, leaving 8 bases unmatched. The full variable domain, its missing parts supplied by reference TRBV30 and TRBJ2-2, is SQTIHQWPATLVQPVGSPLSLECTVEGTSNPNLYWYRQAAGRGLQLLFYSVGIGQISSEVPQNLSASRPQDRQFILSSKKLLLSDSGFYLCAWVVGQVNTGELFFGEGSRLTVL.

The chain has TRBV7-6 and TRBJ2-3; 8 bases are shared with TRBD1. Germline V gene sequence: CDR1 SGHVS, CDR2 FNYEAQ. This CDR3 has 16 residues. Losses at the gene ends were 1 base for V and 5 bases for J; bases not matched to a gene: 8. CDR3 residues: CASSLVRQGAGDTQYF. CDR3 DNA sequence: TGTGCCAGCAGCTTAGTAAGGCAGGGGGCGGGAGATACGCAGTATTTT.

This chain joins TRBV7-2 and TRBJ2-3, with 8 bases identical to TRBD2. The V and J ends lost 5 bases and 3 bases, in that order; junction bases with no gene match: 7. The length of the CDR3 is 15 residues. CDR1 and CDR2 (germline): SGHTA, FQGNSA. The CDR3 DNA follows: TGTGCCAGCAGCCGGGGGGGGGCCGGAACAGATACGCAGTATTTT. It translates to CASSRGGAGTDTQYF.